This is a list of T cell receptor beta chains from one sample in a study of T cell responses to AZD1222 COVID-19 vaccine. Sequenced by immunoSEQ multiplex PCR; TCRdb stores in-frame clones only, minus some. This table holds roughly 70,000 clones, 85% found once. The source was peripheral blood, collected on day 0 of AZD1222 vaccination. The source is an adult in good health. The CDR3 runs from the conserved cysteine through the conserved F or W.

TRBV6-2/TRBV6-3,CASSSSGGGETQYF
TRBV5-1,CASSLNVGNTIYF
TRBV9,CASTLGGTGTGELFF
TRBV30,CAWSGAYEQYF
TRBV6-5,CASKLTPGSAEAAFF
TRBV11-3,CASSPQQGQPQHF
TRBV6-6,CASSYELGGLKPQHF
TRBV30,CAWRSGWTEAFF
TRBV5-1,CASSLERGMTDTQYF
TRBV2,CASTTRGSGELFF
TRBV5-1,CASSLVSSGGYNEQFF
TRBV6-5,CASSDSSGETQYF
TRBV19,CASSQTRVSDGYTF
TRBV5-1,CASSLVQGKGNGYTF
TRBV20-1,CSARVGYEQYF
TRBV5-4,CASSLGGAGGEKLFF
TRBV14,CASKQGHPRGEQFF
TRBV11-2,CASSLGVGVPNDGYTF
TRBV6-4,CASRIPGLALSYNEQFF
TRBV18,CASSPLAGEQYF
TRBV6-1,CASSEPTGSYNEQFF
TRBV11-3,CASSLVVGRNTGELFF
TRBV5-1,CASSFDRGRRFF
TRBV13,CASSFQGALYNEQFF
TRBV6-1,CASSEGGGLDEQFF
TRBV6-5,CASSYVDNEQFF
TRBV7-2,CASSLVHDYNQPQHF
TRBV28,CASRTGQNTGELFF
TRBV5-1,CASSFWTGARDLHF
TRBV20-1,CSASSGLETQYF
TRBV19,CASRIRDEQFF
TRBV7-9,CASSPMGRNQETQYF
TRBV5-1,CASSLGLAAEQYF
TRBV5-1,CASSSEGGRWDGYTF
TRBV28,CASSIIAGDPFSYEQYF
TRBV27,CASSLRLQTAYEQYF
TRBV7-3,CASSLQGTGGGGYTF
TRBV12-3/TRBV12-4,CASRLAPWPQHF
TRBV7-2,CASNNTGGTNQPQHF